This TCR beta chain was sequenced for a study of T-cell reconstitution after alpha-beta-depleted transplantation in children. General observations from the study: Some patients' high day-60 TCRbeta diversity was attributed to recipient cells surviving conditioning. Counts and diversity of T cells one year after transplant came mostly from newly produced T cells. About two months after transplant, alpha-beta T cells reportedly came from several hundred expanded graft clones.

This CDR3 contains 14 residues. The V and J ends lost 4 bases and 7 bases, in that order; junction bases with no gene match: 7. CDR1 and CDR2 (germline): MDHEN, SYDVKM. As regards this clonotype: Its antigen is still unknown.

A TCRbeta library incorporating unique molecular identifiers was prepared. A single record per CDR3 protein comes from TCRdb applying MiXCR to the PCR reads. The table has roughly 400,000 distinct CDR3 sequences, 43% seen once. The V and J genes are TRBV28 and TRBJ1-5; TRBD1 matches at 7 bases. Sequences were derived from PBMCs, sampled before TCRalphabeta/CD19-depleted stem cell transplant. The sequence derives from a girl under 10 years old with aplastic anemia, due to receive a stem cell transplant. CDR3 sequence: CASSSPGTAQPQHF. The CDR3 DNA follows: TGTGCCAGCAGTTCCCCCGGGACAGCACAGCCCCAGCATTTT.